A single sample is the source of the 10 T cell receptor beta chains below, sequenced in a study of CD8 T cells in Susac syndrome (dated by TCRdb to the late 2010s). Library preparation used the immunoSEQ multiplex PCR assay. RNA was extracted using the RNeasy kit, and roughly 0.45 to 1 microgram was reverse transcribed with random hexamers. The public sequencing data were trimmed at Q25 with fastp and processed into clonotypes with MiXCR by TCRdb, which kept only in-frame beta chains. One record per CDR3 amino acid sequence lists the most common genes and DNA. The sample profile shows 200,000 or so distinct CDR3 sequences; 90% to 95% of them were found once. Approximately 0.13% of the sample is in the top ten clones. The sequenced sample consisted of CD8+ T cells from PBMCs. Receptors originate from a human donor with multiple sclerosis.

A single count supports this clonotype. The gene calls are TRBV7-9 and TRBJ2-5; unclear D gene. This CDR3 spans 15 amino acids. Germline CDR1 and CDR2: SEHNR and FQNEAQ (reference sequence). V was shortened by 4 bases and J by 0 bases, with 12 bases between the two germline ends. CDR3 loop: CASSSPATYQETQYF. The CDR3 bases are TGTGCCAGCAGCTCGCCAGCCACTTACCAAGAGACCCAGTACTTC.

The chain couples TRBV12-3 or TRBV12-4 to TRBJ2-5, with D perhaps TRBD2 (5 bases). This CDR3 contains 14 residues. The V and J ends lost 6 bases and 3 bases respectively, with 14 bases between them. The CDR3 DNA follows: TGTGCCAGCAGCCCCGGGGTCGGGGAAGAGACCCAGTACTTC. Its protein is CASSPGVGEETQYF.

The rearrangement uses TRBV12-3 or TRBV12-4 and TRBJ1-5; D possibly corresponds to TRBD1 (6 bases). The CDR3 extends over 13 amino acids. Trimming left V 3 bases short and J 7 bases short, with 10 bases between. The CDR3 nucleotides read TGTGCCAGCAGTTTGGCAGGGGTCCAGCCCCAGCATTTT. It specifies CASSLAGVQPQHF.

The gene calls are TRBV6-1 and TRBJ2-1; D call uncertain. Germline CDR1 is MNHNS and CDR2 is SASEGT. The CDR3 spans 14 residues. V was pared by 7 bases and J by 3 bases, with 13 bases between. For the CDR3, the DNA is TGTGCCAGCATGGAAGTGGTTAACTACAATGAGCAGTTCTTC. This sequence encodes CASMEVVNYNEQFF.

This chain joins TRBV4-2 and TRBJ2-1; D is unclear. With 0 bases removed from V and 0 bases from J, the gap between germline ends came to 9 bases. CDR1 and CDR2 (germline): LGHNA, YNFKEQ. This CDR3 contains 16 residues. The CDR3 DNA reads TGTGCCAGCAGCCAAGAGACCAGGAGCTCCTACAATGAGCAGTTCTTC. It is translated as CASSQETRSSYNEQFF.

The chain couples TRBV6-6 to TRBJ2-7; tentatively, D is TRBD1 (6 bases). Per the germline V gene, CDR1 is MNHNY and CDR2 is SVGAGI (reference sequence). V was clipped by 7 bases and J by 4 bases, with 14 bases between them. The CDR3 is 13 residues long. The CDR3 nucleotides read TGTGCCAGCAATAAGGACAGCGATTACGAGCAGTACTTC. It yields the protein CASNKDSDYEQYF.

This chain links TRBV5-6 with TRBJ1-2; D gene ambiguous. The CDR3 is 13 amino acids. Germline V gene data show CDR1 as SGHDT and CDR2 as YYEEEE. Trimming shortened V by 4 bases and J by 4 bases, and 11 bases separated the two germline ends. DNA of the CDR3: TGTGCCAGCAGCCTCTGGACTGGCTATGGCTACACCTTC. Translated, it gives CASSLWTGYGYTF.

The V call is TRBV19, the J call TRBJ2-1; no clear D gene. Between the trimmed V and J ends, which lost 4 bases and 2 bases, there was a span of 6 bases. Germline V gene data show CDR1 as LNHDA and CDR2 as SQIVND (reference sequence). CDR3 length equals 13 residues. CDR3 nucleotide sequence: TGTGCCAGTAGTACGCCGGCCTACAATGAGCAGTTCTTC. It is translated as CASSTPAYNEQFF.

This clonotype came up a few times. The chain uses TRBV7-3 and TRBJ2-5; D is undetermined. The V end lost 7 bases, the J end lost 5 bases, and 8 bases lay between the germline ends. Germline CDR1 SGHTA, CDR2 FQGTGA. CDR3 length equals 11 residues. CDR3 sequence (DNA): TGTGCCAGCACCTTGATGGAGACCCAGTACTTC. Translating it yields CASTLMETQYF. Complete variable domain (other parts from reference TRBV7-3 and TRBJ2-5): GAGVSQTPSNKVTEKGKYVELRCDPISGHTALYWYRQSLGQGPEFLIYFQGTGAADDSGLPNDRFFAVRPEGSVSTLKIQRTERGDSAVYLCASTLMETQYFGPGTRLLVL.

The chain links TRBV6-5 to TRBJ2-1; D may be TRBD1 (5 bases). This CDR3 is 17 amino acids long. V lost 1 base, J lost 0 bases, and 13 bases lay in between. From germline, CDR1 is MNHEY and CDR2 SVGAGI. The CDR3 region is CASSYLTAPSSYNEQFF. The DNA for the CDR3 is TGTGCCAGCAGTTACTTGACAGCTCCAAGCTCCTACAATGAGCAGTTCTTC.